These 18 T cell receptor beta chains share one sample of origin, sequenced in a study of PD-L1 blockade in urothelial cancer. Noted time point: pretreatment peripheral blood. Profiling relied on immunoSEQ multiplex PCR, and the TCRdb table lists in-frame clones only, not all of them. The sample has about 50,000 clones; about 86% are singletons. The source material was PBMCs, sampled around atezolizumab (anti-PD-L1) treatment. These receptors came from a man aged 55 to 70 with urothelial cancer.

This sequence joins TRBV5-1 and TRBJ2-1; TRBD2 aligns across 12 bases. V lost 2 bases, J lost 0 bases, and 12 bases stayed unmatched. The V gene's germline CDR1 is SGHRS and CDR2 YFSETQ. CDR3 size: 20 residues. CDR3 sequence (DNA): TGCGCCAGCAGCTTCTCCTTACCTTCGACTAGCGGGGGCTCCTACAATGAGCAGTTCTTC. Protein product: CASSFSLPSTSGGSYNEQFF. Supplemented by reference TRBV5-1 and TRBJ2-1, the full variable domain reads KAGVTQTPRYLIKTRGQQVTLSCSPISGHRSVSWYQQTPGQGLQFLFEYFSETQRNKGNFPGRFSGRQFSNSRSEMNVSTLELGDSALYLCASSFSLPSTSGGSYNEQFFGPGTRLTVL.

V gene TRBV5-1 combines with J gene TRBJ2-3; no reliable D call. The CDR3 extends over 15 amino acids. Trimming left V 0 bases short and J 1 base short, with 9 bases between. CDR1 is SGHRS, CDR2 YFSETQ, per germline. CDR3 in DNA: TGCGCCAGCAGCTTGGGGGCTATACGCACAGATACGCAGTATTTT. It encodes CASSLGAIRTDTQYF.

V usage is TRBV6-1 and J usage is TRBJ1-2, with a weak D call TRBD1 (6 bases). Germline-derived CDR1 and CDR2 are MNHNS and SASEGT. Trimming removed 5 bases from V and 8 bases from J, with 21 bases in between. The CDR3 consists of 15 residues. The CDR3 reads CASSFRTEHFEGYTF. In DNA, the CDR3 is TGTGCCAGCAGTTTCCGGACAGAACATTTCGAGGGCTACACCTTC.

CDR3 DNA sequence: TGTGCCAGCAGCCCTCCGACAGGGGCTAATGAAAAACTGTTTTTT. This encodes CASSPPTGANEKLFF. The chain is built from TRBV7-9 and TRBJ1-4; 8 positions agree with TRBD1. The ends lost 5 bases at V and 3 bases at J; junction bases unmatched: 5. From germline, CDR1 is SEHNR and CDR2 FQNEAQ (reference sequence). This CDR3 spans 15 amino acids.

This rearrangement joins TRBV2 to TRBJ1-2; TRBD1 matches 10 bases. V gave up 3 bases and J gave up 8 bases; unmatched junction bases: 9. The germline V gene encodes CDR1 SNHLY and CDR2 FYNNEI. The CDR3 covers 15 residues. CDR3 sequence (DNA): TGTGCCAGCAGTGACGGGACAGGGGATCCTCGGGGCTACACCTTC. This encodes CASSDGTGDPRGYTF. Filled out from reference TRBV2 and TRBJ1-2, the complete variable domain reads EPEVTQTPSHQVTQMGQEVILRCVPISNHLYFYWYRQILGQKVEFLVSFYNNEISEKSEIFDDQFSVERPDGSNFTLKIRSTKLEDSAMYFCASSDGTGDPRGYTFGSGTRLTVV.

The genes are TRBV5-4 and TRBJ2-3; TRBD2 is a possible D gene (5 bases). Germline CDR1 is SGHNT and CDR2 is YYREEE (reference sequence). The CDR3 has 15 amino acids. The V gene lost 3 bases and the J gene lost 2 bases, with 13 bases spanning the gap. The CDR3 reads CASSSGPSTTDTQYF. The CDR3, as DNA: TGTGCCAGCAGCTCAGGACCTAGCACCACAGATACGCAGTATTTT.

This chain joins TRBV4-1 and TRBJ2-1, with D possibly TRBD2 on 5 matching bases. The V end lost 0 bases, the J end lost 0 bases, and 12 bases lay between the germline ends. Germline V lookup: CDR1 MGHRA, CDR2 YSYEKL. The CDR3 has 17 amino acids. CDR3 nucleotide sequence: TGCGCCAGCAGCCAAGAATCGGAGCGGAGCTCCTACAATGAGCAGTTCTTC. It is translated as CASSQESERSSYNEQFF.

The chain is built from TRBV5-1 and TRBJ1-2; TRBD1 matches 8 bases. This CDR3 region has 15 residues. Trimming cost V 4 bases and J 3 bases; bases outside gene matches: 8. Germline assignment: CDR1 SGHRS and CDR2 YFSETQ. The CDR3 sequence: CASSQDRVSDYGYTF. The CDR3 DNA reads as TGCGCCAGCAGCCAGGACAGGGTTTCTGACTATGGCTACACCTTC.

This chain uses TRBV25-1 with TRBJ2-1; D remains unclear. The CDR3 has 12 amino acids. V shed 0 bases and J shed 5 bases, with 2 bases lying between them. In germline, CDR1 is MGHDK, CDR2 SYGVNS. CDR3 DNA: TGTGCCAGCAGTGAATACGACAATGAGCAGTTCTTC. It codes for CASSEYDNEQFF. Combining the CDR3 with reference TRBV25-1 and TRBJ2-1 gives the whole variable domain EADIYQTPRYLVIGTGKKITLECSQTMGHDKMYWYQQDPGMELHLIHYSYGVNSTEKGDLSSESTVSRIRTEHFPLTLESARPSHTSQYLCASSEYDNEQFFGPGTRLTVL.

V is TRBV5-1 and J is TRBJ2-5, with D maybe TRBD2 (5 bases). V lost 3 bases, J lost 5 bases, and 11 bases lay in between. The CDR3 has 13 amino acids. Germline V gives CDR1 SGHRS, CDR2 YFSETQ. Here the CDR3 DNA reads TGCGCCAGCAGCTCGGCGGGTGGGGAGACCCAGTACTTC. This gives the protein CASSSAGGETQYF.

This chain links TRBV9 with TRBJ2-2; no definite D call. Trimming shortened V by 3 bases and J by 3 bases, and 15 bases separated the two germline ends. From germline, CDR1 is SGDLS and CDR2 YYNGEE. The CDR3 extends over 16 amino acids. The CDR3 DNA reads TGTGCCAGCAGCGATCCCAGGATGCTTCACACCGGGGAGCTGTTTTTT. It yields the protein CASSDPRMLHTGELFF.

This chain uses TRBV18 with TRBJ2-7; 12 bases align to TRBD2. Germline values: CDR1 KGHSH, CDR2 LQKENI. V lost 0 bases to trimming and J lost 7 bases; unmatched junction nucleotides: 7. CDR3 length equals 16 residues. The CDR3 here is CASSPPGLAGGVEQYF. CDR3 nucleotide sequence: TGTGCCAGCTCACCACCGGGCCTAGCGGGAGGGGTTGAGCAGTACTTC.

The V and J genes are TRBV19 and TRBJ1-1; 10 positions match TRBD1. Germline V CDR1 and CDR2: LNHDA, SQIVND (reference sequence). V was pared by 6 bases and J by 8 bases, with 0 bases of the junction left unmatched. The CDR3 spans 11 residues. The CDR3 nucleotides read TGTGCCAGTAGGGGACAGGGGGAAGCTTTCTTT. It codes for CASRGQGEAFF.

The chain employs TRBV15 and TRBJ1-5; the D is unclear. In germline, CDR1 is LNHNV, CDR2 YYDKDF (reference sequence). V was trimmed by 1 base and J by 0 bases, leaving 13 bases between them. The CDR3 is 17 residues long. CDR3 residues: CATSRVLTRNSNQPQHF. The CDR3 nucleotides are TGTGCCACCAGCAGAGTGCTCACTAGGAATAGCAATCAGCCCCAGCATTTT.

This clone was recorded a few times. The CDR3 DNA reads TGTGCCAGCAGCCGACTAGGAGAAGCTTTCTTT. Its translation is CASSRLGEAFF. This sequence joins TRBV14 and TRBJ1-1; D gene unclear. Germline V gene data show CDR1 as SGHDN and CDR2 as FVKESK. V dropped 4 bases and J dropped 8 bases, with 8 bases sitting between them. The CDR3 is made up of 11 amino acids.

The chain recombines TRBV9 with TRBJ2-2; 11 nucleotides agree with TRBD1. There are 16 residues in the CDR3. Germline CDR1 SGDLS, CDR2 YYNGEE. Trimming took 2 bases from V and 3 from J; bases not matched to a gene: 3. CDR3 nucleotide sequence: TGTGCCAGCAGCGTTGGGACAGGGGGAGACACCGGGGAGCTGTTTTTT. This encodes CASSVGTGGDTGELFF.

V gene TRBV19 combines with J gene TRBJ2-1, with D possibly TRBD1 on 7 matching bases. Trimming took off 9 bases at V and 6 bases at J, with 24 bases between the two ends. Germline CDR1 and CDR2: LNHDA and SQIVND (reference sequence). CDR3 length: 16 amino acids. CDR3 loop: CASTGGGPGGSNEQFF. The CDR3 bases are TGTGCCAGCACGGGCGGTGGGCCAGGGGGGTCCAATGAGCAGTTCTTC.

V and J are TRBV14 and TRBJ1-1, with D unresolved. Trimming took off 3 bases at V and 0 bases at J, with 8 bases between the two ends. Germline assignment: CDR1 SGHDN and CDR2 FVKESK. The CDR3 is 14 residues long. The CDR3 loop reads CASSHNTMNTEAFF. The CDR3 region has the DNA TGTGCCAGCAGCCATAACACGATGAACACTGAAGCTTTCTTT.